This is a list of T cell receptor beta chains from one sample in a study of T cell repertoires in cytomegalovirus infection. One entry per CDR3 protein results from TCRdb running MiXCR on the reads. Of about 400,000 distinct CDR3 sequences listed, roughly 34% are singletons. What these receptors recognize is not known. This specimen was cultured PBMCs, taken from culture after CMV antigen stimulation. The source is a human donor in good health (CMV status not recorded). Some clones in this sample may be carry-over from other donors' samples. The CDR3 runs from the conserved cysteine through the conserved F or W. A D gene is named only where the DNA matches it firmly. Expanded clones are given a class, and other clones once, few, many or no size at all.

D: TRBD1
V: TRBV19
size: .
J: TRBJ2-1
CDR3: CASSTSGTAYYNEQFF
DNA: TGTGCCAGTAGTACATCCGGGACAGCCTATTACAATGAGCAGTTCTTC

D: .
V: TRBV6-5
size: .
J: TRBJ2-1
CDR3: CASSLRGSRYNEQFF
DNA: TGTGCCAGCAGTTTACGAGGGAGTAGATACAATGAGCAGTTCTTC

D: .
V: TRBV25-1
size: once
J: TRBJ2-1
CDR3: CASSVTFEQFF
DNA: TGTGCCAGCAGTGTTACTTTTGAGCAGTTCTTC

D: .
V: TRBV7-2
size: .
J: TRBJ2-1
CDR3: CASRREGNEQFF
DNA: TGTGCCAGCAGGAGAGAGGGCAATGAGCAGTTCTTC

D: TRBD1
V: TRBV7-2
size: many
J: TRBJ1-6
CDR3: CASSGGPTGGGSPLHF
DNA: TGTGCCAGCAGCGGAGGGCCTACAGGGGGTGGTTCACCCCTCCACTTT

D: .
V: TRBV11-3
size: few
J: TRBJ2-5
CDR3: CASSASDRSQYF
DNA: TGTGCCAGCAGCGCCAGTGACAGGTCACAGTACTTC

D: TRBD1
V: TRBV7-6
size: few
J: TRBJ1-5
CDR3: CASSPGQGFQPQHF
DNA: TGTGCCAGCAGCCCTGGACAGGGATTTCAGCCCCAGCATTTT

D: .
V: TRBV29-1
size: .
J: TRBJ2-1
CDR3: CSVELKWEKDEQFF
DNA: TGCAGCGTTGAATTAAAGTGGGAGAAGGATGAGCAGTTCTTC

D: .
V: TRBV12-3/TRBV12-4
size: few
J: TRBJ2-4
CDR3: CASRGVLLAKNIQYF
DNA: TGTGCCAGCAGGGGGGTGCTTCTAGCCAAAAACATTCAGTACTTC

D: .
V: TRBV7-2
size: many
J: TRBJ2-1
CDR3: CASSSPRRGNEQFF
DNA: TGTGCCAGCAGTTCCCCTCGGCGGGGCAATGAGCAGTTCTTC

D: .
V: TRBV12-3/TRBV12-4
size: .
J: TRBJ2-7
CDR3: CASSLSGDRYEQYF
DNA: TGTGCCAGCAGTTTGTCAGGGGATCGATACGAGCAGTACTTC

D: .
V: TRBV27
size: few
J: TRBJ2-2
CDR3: CASSYTGPTGELFF
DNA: TGTGCCAGCAGTTATACAGGGCCCACCGGGGAGCTGTTTTTT

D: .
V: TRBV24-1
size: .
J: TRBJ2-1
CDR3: CTTSDRSGTRPNEQFF
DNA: TGTACCACCAGTGATAGATCCGGGACCAGACCGAATGAGCAGTTCTTC

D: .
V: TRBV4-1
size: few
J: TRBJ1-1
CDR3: CASSQDEGVGTEAFF
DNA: TGCGCCAGCAGCCAAGACGAAGGGGTTGGGACTGAAGCTTTCTTT

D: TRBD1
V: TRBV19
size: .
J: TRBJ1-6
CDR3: CASTPGTGFNSPLHF
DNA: TGTGCCAGTACCCCCGGGACAGGGTTTAATTCACCCCTCCACTTT

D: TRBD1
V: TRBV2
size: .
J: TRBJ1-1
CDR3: CAGRYRGGNTEAFF
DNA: TGTGCCGGCAGATACAGGGGGGGGAACACTGAAGCTTTCTTT

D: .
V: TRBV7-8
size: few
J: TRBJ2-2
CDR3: CASSPRGAGELFF
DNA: TGTGCCAGCAGCCCCAGGGGGGCCGGGGAGCTGTTTTTT

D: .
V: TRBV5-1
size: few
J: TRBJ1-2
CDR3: CASRSEPGGYGYTF
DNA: TGCGCCAGCAGATCGGAACCCGGTGGCTATGGCTACACCTTC

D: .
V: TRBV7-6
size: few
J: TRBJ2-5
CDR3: CASSLNQGGETQYF
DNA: TGTGCCAGCAGCTTAAACCAGGGTGGAGAGACCCAGTACTTC

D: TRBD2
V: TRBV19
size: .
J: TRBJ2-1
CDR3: CASSIAYGGGPYNEQFF
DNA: TGTGCCAGTAGTATAGCGTACGGGGGAGGGCCCTACAATGAGCAGTTCTTC

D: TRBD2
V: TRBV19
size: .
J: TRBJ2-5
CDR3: CASSPLGLAEQETQYF
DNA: TGTGCCAGTAGTCCCCTGGGACTAGCGGAACAAGAGACCCAGTACTTC

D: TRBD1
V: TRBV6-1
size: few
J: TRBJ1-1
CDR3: CASSRTPGTGTEAFF
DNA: TGTGCCAGCAGTCGAACACCCGGGACAGGCACTGAAGCTTTCTTT

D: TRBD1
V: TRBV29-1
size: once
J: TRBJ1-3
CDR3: CSVEDQQGAGGNTIYF
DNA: TGCAGCGTTGAAGATCAACAGGGGGCGGGTGGAAACACCATATATTTT

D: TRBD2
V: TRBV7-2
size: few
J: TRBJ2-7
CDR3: CASSLAPAGGASYEQYF
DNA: TGTGCCAGCAGCTTAGCGCCAGCGGGAGGCGCCTCCTACGAGCAGTACTTC

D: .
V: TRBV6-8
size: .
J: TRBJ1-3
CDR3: CASSLLAPGNTIYF
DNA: TGTGCCAGCAGTTTATTAGCGCCTGGAAACACCATATATTTT

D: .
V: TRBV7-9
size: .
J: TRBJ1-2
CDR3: CASSLLRADYGYTF
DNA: TGTGCCAGCAGCTTACTCCGGGCCGACTATGGCTACACCTTC

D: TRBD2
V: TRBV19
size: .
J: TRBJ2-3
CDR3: CATHGWGTSGSLDTQYF
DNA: TGTGCCACCCACGGATGGGGAACTAGCGGGAGTTTGGATACGCAGTATTTT

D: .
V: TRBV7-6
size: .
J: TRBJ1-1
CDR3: CASSLSPSTEAFF
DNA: TGTGCCAGCAGCTTATCCCCGTCGACTGAAGCTTTCTTT

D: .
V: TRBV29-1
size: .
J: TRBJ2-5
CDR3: CSVDPGMETQYF
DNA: TGCAGCGTTGACCCCGGGATGGAGACCCAGTACTTC

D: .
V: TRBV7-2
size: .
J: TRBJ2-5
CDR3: CASSPSADQETQYF
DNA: TGTGCCAGCAGCCCCTCTGCGGATCAAGAGACCCAGTACTTC

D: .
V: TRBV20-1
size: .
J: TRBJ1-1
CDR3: CSARDQGGMRAFF
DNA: TGCAGTGCTAGAGATCAAGGCGGCATGCGGGCTTTCTTT

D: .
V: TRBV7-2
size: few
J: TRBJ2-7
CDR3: CASSRELPYEQYF
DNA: TGTGCCAGCAGCCGCGAGCTTCCCTACGAGCAGTACTTC

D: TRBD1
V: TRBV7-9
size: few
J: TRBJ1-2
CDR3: CASSLSPRGRINYGYTF
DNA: TGTGCCAGCAGCTTGAGCCCGAGGGGGCGGATTAACTATGGCTACACCTTC

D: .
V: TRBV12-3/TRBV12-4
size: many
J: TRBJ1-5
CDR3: CASSLGHGGNQPQHF
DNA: TGTGCCAGCAGTCTCGGACATGGAGGCAATCAGCCCCAGCATTTT

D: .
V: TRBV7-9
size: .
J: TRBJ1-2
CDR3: CASSPESNYGYTF
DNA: TGTGCCAGCAGCCCCGAAAGTAACTATGGCTACACCTTC

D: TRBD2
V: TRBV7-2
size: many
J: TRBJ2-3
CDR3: CASSFSGRVTDTQYF
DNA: TGTGCCAGCAGCTTTAGCGGGAGAGTCACAGATACGCAGTATTTT

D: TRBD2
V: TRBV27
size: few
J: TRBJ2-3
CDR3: CASSSNPALAGRILYPQYF
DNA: TGTGCCAGCAGTAGTAATCCGGCACTAGCGGGACGAATCCTCTATCCGCAGTATTTT

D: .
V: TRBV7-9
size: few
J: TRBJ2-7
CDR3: CASSYLASIKYEQYF
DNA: TGTGCCAGCAGCTATCTAGCTTCGATAAAATACGAGCAGTACTTC

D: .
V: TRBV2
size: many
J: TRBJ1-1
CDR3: CASSEASGSTEAFF
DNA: TGTGCCAGCAGTGAAGCATCAGGGTCCACTGAAGCTTTCTTT

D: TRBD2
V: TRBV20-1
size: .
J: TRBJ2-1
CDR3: CSAPNGLAGINEQFF
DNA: TGCAGTGCTCCCAACGGACTAGCGGGGATCAATGAGCAGTTCTTC

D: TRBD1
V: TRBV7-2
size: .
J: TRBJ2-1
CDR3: CASSYRDRVVDEQFF
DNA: TGTGCCAGCAGCTACCGGGACAGGGTAGTCGATGAGCAGTTCTTC

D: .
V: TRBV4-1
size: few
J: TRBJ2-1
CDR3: CASSQSDLVYDNEQFF
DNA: TGCGCCAGCAGCCAATCGGATTTAGTTTATGACAATGAGCAGTTCTTC

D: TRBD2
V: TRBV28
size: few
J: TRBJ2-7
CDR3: CASSLFLDPSGDYGQYF
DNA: TGTGCCAGCAGTTTATTTTTGGATCCTAGCGGGGATTACGGGCAGTACTTC

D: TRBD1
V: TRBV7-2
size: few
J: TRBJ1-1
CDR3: CASRRQGGVEAFF
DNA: TGTGCCAGCAGGCGGCAGGGGGGAGTTGAAGCTTTCTTT

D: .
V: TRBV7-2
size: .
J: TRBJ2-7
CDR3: CASRAARLAGEQYF
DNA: TGTGCCAGCCGAGCGGCTCGACTCGCCGGAGAGCAGTACTTC

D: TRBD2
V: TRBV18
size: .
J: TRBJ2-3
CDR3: CASSQTSGGRDTQYF
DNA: TGTGCCAGCTCACAGACTAGCGGGGGGCGAGATACGCAGTATTTT

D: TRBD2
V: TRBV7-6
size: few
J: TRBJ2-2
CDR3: CASSLGLAGVSSGELFF
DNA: TGTGCCAGCAGCTTAGGACTAGCGGGGGTATCTTCCGGGGAGCTGTTTTTT

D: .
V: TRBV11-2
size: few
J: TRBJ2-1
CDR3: CASSLLGRNSYNEQFF
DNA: TGTGCCAGCAGCTTACTCGGGAGAAACTCCTACAATGAGCAGTTCTTC

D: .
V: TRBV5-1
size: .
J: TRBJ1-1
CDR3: CASSLMTVGSTEAFF
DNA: TGCGCCAGCAGCTTGATGACCGTAGGGAGCACTGAAGCTTTCTTT

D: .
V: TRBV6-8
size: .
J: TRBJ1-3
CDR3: CASSYSSVRAGNTIYF
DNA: TGTGCCAGCAGTTACTCGAGCGTCAGGGCTGGAAACACCATATATTTT

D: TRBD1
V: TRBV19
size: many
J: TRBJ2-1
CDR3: CASSMDRDFYNEQFF
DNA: TGTGCCAGTAGTATGGACAGGGATTTCTACAATGAGCAGTTCTTC

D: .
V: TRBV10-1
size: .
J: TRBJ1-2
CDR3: CASSEKGNYGYTF
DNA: TGCGCCAGCAGTGAAAAGGGCAACTATGGCTACACCTTC

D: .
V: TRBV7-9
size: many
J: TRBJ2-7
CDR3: CASSPRGRSSYEQYF
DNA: TGTGCCAGCAGCCCCCGGGGCAGGAGCTCCTACGAGCAGTACTTC

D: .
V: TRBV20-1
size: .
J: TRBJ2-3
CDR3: CSAGGVTDTQYF
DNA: TGCAGTGCTGGCGGGGTCACAGATACGCAGTATTTT

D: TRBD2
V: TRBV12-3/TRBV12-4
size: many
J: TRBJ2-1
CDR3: CASSLVASGYYNEQFF
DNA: TGTGCCAGCAGTTTAGTCGCTAGCGGTTATTACAATGAGCAGTTCTTC

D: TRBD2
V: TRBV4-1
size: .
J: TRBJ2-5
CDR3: CASSQDWSAGGPEETQYF
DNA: TGCGCCAGCAGCCAAGATTGGTCGGCGGGAGGGCCAGAAGAGACCCAGTACTTC

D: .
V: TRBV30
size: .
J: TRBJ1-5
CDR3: CAWNSAGNQPQHF
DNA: TGTGCCTGGAATTCGGCAGGCAATCAGCCCCAGCATTTT

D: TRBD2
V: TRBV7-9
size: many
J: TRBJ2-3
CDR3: CASSLVGSGSGTDTQYF
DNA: TGTGCCAGCAGCTTAGTTGGTAGCGGGAGCGGCACAGATACGCAGTATTTT

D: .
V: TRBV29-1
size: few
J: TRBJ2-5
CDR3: CSVGGKMETQYF
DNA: TGCAGCGTTGGGGGTAAAATGGAGACCCAGTACTTC

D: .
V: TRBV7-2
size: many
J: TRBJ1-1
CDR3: CASSFTGTNTEAFF
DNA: TGTGCCAGCAGCTTCACAGGGACGAACACTGAAGCTTTCTTT